These 6 T cell receptor beta chains were sequenced from one sample in a study of T cell responses to AZD1222 COVID-19 vaccine. Profiling relied on immunoSEQ multiplex PCR, and the TCRdb table lists in-frame clones only, not all of them. Of roughly 96,000 clones in the sample, roughly nine tenths were seen once. The source material was peripheral blood, sampled on day 0 of AZD1222 vaccination. These receptors originate from an adult in good health.

This clone came up a few times. The chain combines TRBV4-1 with TRBJ2-2, with a possible D match to TRBD1 (6 bases). The CDR3 has 15 residues. V dropped 2 bases and J dropped 0 bases, with 7 bases sitting between them. In germline, CDR1 is MGHRA, CDR2 YSYEKL. The CDR3 DNA is TGCGCCAGCAGCCAACAGGGGACGAACACCGGGGAGCTGTTTTTT. Its protein is CASSQQGTNTGELFF.

The chain recombines TRBV3-1 (or the pseudogene TRBV3-2) with TRBJ2-7; 7 bases are a match to TRBD2. The CDR3 runs 12 residues. Germline loops: CDR1 LGHDT, CDR2 YNNKEL (reference sequence). J lost 9 bases, V lost 4 bases, and 6 bases had no gene match. CDR3 DNA sequence: TGTGCCAGCAGCCGTGTGAGGGAGGGGCAGTACTTC. As protein: CASSRVREGQYF.

This clone was seen only a few times. This sequence joins TRBV6-2 or TRBV6-3 and TRBJ1-1, with 12 bases fitting TRBD1. This CDR3 region has 16 residues. The germline V gene encodes CDR1 MNHEY and CDR2 SVGEGT. V gave up 2 bases and J gave up 5 bases; unmatched junction bases: 6. This CDR3 is CASSYPGDRGQTEAFF. The CDR3 DNA is TGTGCCAGCAGTTACCCCGGGGACAGGGGGCAAACTGAAGCTTTCTTT.

The chain has TRBV13 and TRBJ1-2, with TRBD1 matching 8 bases. Germline-derived CDR1 and CDR2 are PRHDT and FYEKMQ (reference sequence). The CDR3 covers 15 residues. With V trimmed by 7 bases and J by 4 bases, 11 bases remained unmatched. The CDR3 region is CASTQGQGAVYGYTF. CDR3 nucleotide sequence: TGTGCCAGCACCCAAGGCCAGGGGGCGGTCTATGGCTACACCTTC.

This chain connects TRBV5-1 to TRBJ2-7, with D perhaps matching TRBD2 (5 bases). V was cut by 0 bases and J by 3 bases, with 13 bases left in between. This CDR3 comprises 15 residues. Germline loops: CDR1 SGHRS, CDR2 YFSETQ. CDR3 protein: CASSLALGGGYEQYF. In DNA form, the CDR3 reads TGCGCCAGCAGCTTGGCCCTCGGTGGAGGCTACGAGCAGTACTTC.

The DNA for the CDR3 is TGTGCCAGCACTAGCGGATACAACTACAATGAGCAGTTCTTC. It yields the protein CASTSGYNYNEQFF. V usage is TRBV2 and J usage is TRBJ2-1, with 7 bases that match TRBD2. Germline V CDR1 and CDR2: SNHLY, FYNNEI. The CDR3 is made up of 14 amino acids. Unmatched junction bases numbered 6, after V lost 7 bases and J lost 3 bases.